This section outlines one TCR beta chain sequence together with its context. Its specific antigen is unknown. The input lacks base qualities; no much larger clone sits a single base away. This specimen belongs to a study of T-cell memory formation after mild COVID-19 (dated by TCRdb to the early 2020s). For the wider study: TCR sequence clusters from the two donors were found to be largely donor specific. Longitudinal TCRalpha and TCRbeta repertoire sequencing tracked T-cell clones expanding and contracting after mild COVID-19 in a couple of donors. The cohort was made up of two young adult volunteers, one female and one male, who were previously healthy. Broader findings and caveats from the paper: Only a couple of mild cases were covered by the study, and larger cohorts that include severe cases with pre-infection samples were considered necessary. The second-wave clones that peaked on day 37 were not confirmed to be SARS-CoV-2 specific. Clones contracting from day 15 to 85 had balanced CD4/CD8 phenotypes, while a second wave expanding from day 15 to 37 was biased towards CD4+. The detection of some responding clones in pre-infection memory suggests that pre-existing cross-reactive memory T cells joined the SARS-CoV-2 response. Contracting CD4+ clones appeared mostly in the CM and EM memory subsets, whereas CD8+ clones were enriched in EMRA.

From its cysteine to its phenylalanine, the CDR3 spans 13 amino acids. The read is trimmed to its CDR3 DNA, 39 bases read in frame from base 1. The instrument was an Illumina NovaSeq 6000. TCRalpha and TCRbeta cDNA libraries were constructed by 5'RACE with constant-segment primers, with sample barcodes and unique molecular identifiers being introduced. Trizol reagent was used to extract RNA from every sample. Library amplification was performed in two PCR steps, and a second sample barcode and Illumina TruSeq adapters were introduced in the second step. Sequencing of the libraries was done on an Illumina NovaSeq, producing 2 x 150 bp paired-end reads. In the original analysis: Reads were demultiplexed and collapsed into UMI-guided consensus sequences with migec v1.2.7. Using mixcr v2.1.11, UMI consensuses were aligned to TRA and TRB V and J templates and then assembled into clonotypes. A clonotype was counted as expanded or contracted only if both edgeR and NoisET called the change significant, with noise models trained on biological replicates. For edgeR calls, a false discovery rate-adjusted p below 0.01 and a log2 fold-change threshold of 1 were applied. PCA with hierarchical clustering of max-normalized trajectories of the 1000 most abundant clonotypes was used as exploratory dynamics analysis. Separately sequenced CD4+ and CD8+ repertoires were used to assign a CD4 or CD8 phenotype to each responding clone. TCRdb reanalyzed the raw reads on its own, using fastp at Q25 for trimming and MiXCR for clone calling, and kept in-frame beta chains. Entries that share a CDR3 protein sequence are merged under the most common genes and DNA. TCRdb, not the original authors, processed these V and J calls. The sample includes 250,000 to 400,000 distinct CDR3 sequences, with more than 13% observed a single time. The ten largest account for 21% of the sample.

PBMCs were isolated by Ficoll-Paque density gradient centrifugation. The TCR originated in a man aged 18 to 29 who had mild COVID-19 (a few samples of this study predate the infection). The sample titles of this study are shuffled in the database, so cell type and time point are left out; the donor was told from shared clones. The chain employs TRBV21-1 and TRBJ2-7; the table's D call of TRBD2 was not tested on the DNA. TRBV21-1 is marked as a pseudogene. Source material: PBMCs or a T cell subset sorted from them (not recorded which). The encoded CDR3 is CASSPLACYEQYF. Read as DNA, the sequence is TGTGCCAGCAGCCCACTAGCCTGCTACGAGCAGTACTTC.